The 30 T cell receptor beta chains in this list originate from one sample, sequenced in a study of cytomegalovirus exposure and HLA in healthy donors. PCR amplification relied on 60 Vbeta primers (plus 13 Jbeta primers). Here immunoSEQ multiplex PCR was the method, and the copy in TCRdb shows in-frame clones only, minus some. The sample holds about 270,000 clones, more than 55% seen once. Sequencing was carried out using PBMCs. The receptors originated from a female donor in good health and CMV-seronegative.

The V gene is TRBV14, the J gene TRBJ1-1, with TRBD1 matching 8 bases. Germline V gene lookup returns CDR1 SGHDN and CDR2 FVKESK. This CDR3 spans 20 amino acids. Losses at the gene ends were 3 bases for V and 3 bases for J; bases not matched to a gene: 21. CDR3 protein: CASSQARWDRKNRGDTEAFF. CDR3 DNA sequence: TGTGCCAGCAGCCAGGCGCGCTGGGACAGGAAAAACCGGGGGGACACTGAAGCTTTCTTT.

The sample holds a few counts of this clone. The chain couples TRBV5-1 to TRBJ2-4; TRBD2 might be the D (5 bases). The CDR3 contains 20 residues. Germline CDR1 is SGHRS and CDR2 is YFSETQ. The V end lost 0 bases, the J end lost 2 bases, and 24 bases lay between the germline ends. CDR3 nucleotide sequence: TGCGCCAGCAGCTTGGAGGGCCCTCAACCAAATTACGGGACCAAAAACATTCAGTACTTC. Protein product: CASSLEGPQPNYGTKNIQYF.

CDR3 coding DNA: TGTGCCAGCAGCCCCGGACAGGGGGCCGTCCAAGAGACCCAGTACTTC. Protein product: CASSPGQGAVQETQYF. J is TRBJ2-5 and V is TRBV5-4; 11 bases line up with TRBD1. Germline V gene sequence: CDR1 SGHNT, CDR2 YYREEE (reference sequence). The CDR3 spans 16 residues. After removal of 4 bases from V and 1 base from J, the junction contained 6 bases not matched to a gene.

This clone showed up just once. V is TRBV2 and J is TRBJ2-7; 8 bases fit TRBD1. After removal of 7 bases from V and 4 bases from J, the junction contained 9 bases not matched to a gene. CDR3 length: 14 amino acids. Germline CDR1 reads SNHLY; CDR2 reads FYNNEI. DNA for the CDR3: TGTGCCAGCACCCCCCGGCGGACAGGGTACGAGCAGTACTTC. The encoded protein is CASTPRRTGYEQYF.

The chain employs TRBV5-1 and TRBJ2-7, with TRBD2 matching 9 bases. This CDR3 has 17 residues. V gave up 0 bases and J gave up 6 bases; unmatched junction bases: 13. In germline, CDR1 is SGHRS, CDR2 YFSETQ. CDR3 loop: CASSLESGASGTGEQYF. The CDR3 DNA sequence: TGCGCCAGCAGCTTGGAATCGGGAGCTAGCGGGACGGGCGAGCAGTACTTC. Variable domain in full (rest from reference TRBV5-1 and TRBJ2-7): KAGVTQTPRYLIKTRGQQVTLSCSPISGHRSVSWYQQTPGQGLQFLFEYFSETQRNKGNFPGRFSGRQFSNSRSEMNVSTLELGDSALYLCASSLESGASGTGEQYFGPGTRLTVT.

The chain carries TRBV10-1 and TRBJ2-5, with D perhaps TRBD2 (6 bases). V was clipped by 0 bases and J by 7 bases, with 18 bases between them. The CDR3 contains 16 residues. CDR1 is WNHNN, CDR2 SYGVQD, per germline (reference sequence). The CDR3 DNA follows: TGCGCCAGCAGTGAGTCTATCCCAGCGGGCCAGGGGACCCAGTACTTC. It translates to CASSESIPAGQGTQYF.

The chain carries TRBV9 and TRBJ2-7; no reliable D call. V was shortened by 3 bases and J by 5 bases, with 12 bases between the two germline ends. Looked up from germline, CDR1 is SGDLS and CDR2 is YYNGEE. CDR3 length equals 13 residues. In DNA, the CDR3 is TGTGCCAGCAGCGCCCCTAGGTCGCACGAGCAGTACTTC. It yields the protein CASSAPRSHEQYF.

This chain connects TRBV4-1 to TRBJ1-4, with D unresolved. The V end was cut by 5 bases, the J end by 8 bases, with 12 bases between. CDR3 length: 13 amino acids. CDR1 and CDR2 from the germline V gene are MGHRA and YSYEKL. This CDR3 reads CASSSQSEEKLFF. CDR3 DNA sequence: TGCGCCAGCAGCAGTCAATCCGAGGAAAAACTGTTTTTT.

The chain uses TRBV2 and TRBJ2-1, with 10 bases aligning to TRBD1. Trimming cost V 6 bases and J 12 bases; bases outside gene matches: 11. The CDR3 covers 14 residues. Germline V CDR1 and CDR2: SNHLY, FYNNEI. The CDR3 nucleotides are TGTGCCAGCAGGTTTCCCGGGACAGGGGACCGGCAGTTCTTC. It encodes CASRFPGTGDRQFF.

V gene TRBV18 combines with J gene TRBJ1-2; TRBD1 agrees at 8 bases. Trimming removed 3 bases from V and 6 bases from J; junction bases left unmatched: 12. The CDR3 has 16 amino acids. Germline CDR1 reads KGHSH; CDR2 reads LQKENI. The CDR3 spells CASSPDRVYDSNGYTF. The DNA for the CDR3 is TGTGCCAGCTCACCGGACAGGGTGTATGATTCGAATGGCTACACCTTC.

The rearrangement joins TRBV6-1 to TRBJ2-3, with D possibly being TRBD1 (5 bases). This CDR3 spans 15 amino acids. Germline loops: CDR1 MNHNS, CDR2 SASEGT. The V end lost 6 bases, the J end lost 2 bases, and 15 bases lay between the germline ends. The CDR3 DNA reads as TGTGCCAGCAGCGGGCACCAGGGTGCCACAGATACGCAGTATTTT. Protein sequence: CASSGHQGATDTQYF.

V and J are TRBV11-2 and TRBJ2-7, with 9 nucleotides matching TRBD1. This CDR3 has 15 residues. In germline, CDR1 is SGHAT, CDR2 FQNNGV. The V segment lost 2 bases and the J segment 0 bases; nucleotides outside the gene matches: 2. CDR3 residues: CASSLRDRASYEQYF. As DNA, the CDR3 is TGTGCCAGCAGCTTAAGGGACAGGGCCTCCTACGAGCAGTACTTC.

The chain employs TRBV5-6 and TRBJ2-1, with D unresolved. Trimming removed 6 bases at V and 7 bases at J, with 14 bases between. CDR3 length: 13 residues. Germline lookup yields CDR1 SGHDT and CDR2 YYEEEE. In nucleotides, the CDR3 is TGTGCCAGCACCCCCCCGTCCGGGAATGAGCAGTTCTTC. It specifies CASTPPSGNEQFF.

Worth noting for this clone: Distinct nucleotide sequences in the sample also encode this CDR3. The chain is built from TRBV6-1 and TRBJ1-2, with 8 nucleotides matching TRBD1. The germline V gene has CDR1 MNHNS and CDR2 SASEGT. CDR3 length: 12 amino acids. V dropped 8 bases and J dropped 7; count of bases not matched to a gene: 6. The CDR3 coding sequence is TGTGCCAGCTTGACAGGGGCGACTGGCTACACCTTC. Translated: CASLTGATGYTF.

The genes are TRBV27 and TRBJ2-7, with 9 bases aligning to TRBD1. CDR1 and CDR2 (germline): MNHEY, SMNVEV (reference sequence). The CDR3 runs to 12 residues. V shed 6 bases and J 9 bases; nucleotides not matched to a gene: 6. The CDR3 bases are TGTGCCAGCAGCCAAACAGGGGGCGGGCAGTACTTC. It specifies CASSQTGGGQYF.

The V call is TRBV11-1, the J call TRBJ2-2; the match to TRBD2 covers 10 bases. The CDR3 consists of 16 residues. Germline V CDR1 and CDR2: SGHAT, FQDESV (reference sequence). V lost 5 bases to trimming and J lost 5 bases; unmatched junction nucleotides: 8. CDR3 loop: CASSIASGRVTGELFF. CDR3 nucleotide sequence: TGTGCCAGCAGCATTGCTAGCGGGAGAGTTACCGGGGAGCTGTTTTTT.

This chain joins TRBV6-6 and TRBJ2-2; D possibly corresponds to TRBD1 (5 bases). Germline V gene lookup returns CDR1 MNHNY and CDR2 SVGAGI (reference sequence). The CDR3 extends over 15 amino acids. Trimming shortened V by 2 bases and J by 4 bases, and 11 bases separated the two germline ends. The CDR3 region is CASSYGAFGTGELFF. The DNA for the CDR3 is TGTGCCAGCAGTTACGGGGCCTTTGGCACCGGGGAGCTGTTTTTT.

This clone came up once. V and J are TRBV28 and TRBJ1-1, with D possibly matching TRBD1 (6 bases). V was clipped by 7 bases and J by 5 bases, with 26 bases between them. Germline V gene data show CDR1 as MDHEN and CDR2 as SYDVKM. This CDR3 region has 17 residues. CDR3 in DNA: TGTGCCAGCAACATACGTGTCAGGGGCCTCCTGGGTACTGAAGCTTTCTTT. Encoded protein: CASNIRVRGLLGTEAFF.

This rearrangement joins TRBV5-1 to TRBJ2-1, with 8 nucleotides matching TRBD2. Germline values: CDR1 SGHRS, CDR2 YFSETQ. The CDR3 runs 15 residues. Losses at the gene ends were 1 base for V and 4 bases for J; bases not matched to a gene: 4. Here the CDR3 reads CASSLTASGYNEQFF. CDR3 coding DNA: TGCGCCAGCAGCTTGACGGCTAGCGGGTACAATGAGCAGTTCTTC.

This clone was detected only a few times. In DNA, the CDR3 is TGTGCCAGTAGTCCCCCCCGGGTAGCGGGGTACAATGAGCAGTTCTTC. The encoded protein is CASSPPRVAGYNEQFF. The chain couples TRBV19 to TRBJ2-1; TRBD2 aligns across 8 bases. Germline lookup yields CDR1 LNHDA and CDR2 SQIVND (reference sequence). The CDR3 has 16 amino acids. The J segment lost 4 bases and the V segment lost 5 bases, leaving 10 bases of the junction unmatched.

There are a few counts of this clone. The chain links TRBV2 to TRBJ1-2; TRBD1 is a possible D gene (6 bases). The V gene lost 0 bases and the J gene lost 3 bases, with 11 bases spanning the gap. The CDR3 contains 15 residues. Per germline, CDR1 SNHLY and CDR2 FYNNEI. The CDR3 here is CASSEADSPYYGYTF. Here the CDR3 DNA reads TGTGCCAGCAGTGAAGCGGACAGCCCGTACTATGGCTACACCTTC.

In this sample, this clone turned up a few times. The V gene is TRBV13, the J gene TRBJ2-1; 12 bases line up with TRBD2. The ends lost 5 bases at V and 8 bases at J; junction bases unmatched: 13. Germline values: CDR1 PRHDT, CDR2 FYEKMQ (reference sequence). The CDR3 length is 17 residues. The CDR3 here is CASSPRLAGELNDEQFF. The CDR3 bases are TGTGCCAGCAGCCCGCGACTAGCGGGAGAACTTAACGATGAGCAGTTCTTC.

A few counts support this clone. The chain combines TRBV10-3 with TRBJ2-2; 9 nucleotides match TRBD1. The CDR3 totals 15 residues. With V trimmed by 3 bases and J by 4 bases, 3 bases remained unmatched. Germline V lookup: CDR1 ENHRY, CDR2 SYGVKD. The CDR3 region has the DNA TGTGCCATCAGTGAATTGGGACAGGGCACCGGGGAGCTGTTTTTT. This codes for CAISELGQGTGELFF.

The CDR3 region has the DNA TGTGCCATCCTCCAGATCCCTCCGCATGAGCAGTTCTTC. Encoded protein: CAILQIPPHEQFF. V gene TRBV10-3 combines with J gene TRBJ2-1, with D uncertain. Per germline, CDR1 ENHRY and CDR2 SYGVKD. The CDR3 is 13 residues long. V lost 8 bases and J lost 8, with 16 bases in between.

The chain carries TRBV29-1 and TRBJ2-1; D unclear. V lost 2 bases and J lost 2, with 10 bases in between. CDR3 size: 14 residues. Germline V gene lookup returns CDR1 SQVTM and CDR2 ANQGSEA. The CDR3 sequence: CSVERDVAYNEQFF. In DNA, the CDR3 is TGCAGCGTTGAAAGAGATGTCGCCTACAATGAGCAGTTCTTC.

Comment on this clone: An end of the junction does not agree with germline; a read error may underlie this. The gene calls are TRBV28 and TRBJ2-1, with TRBD1 matching 9 bases. The CDR3 runs 16 residues. From germline, CDR1 is MDHEN and CDR2 SYDVKM. The CDR3 spells CASSLAGTGSYNGQFF. CDR3 sequence (DNA): TGTGCCAGCAGTTTAGCGGGGACAGGGTCCTACAATGGGCAGTTCTTC.

The CDR3 DNA reads TGTGCCAGCAGCCTTACAGGGGGATGGGTCGAAGGGACCGGGGAGCTGTTTTTT. Its translation is CASSLTGGWVEGTGELFF. The genes are TRBV7-2 and TRBJ2-2, with TRBD1 matching 8 bases. The CDR3 runs to 18 residues. CDR1 is SGHTA, CDR2 FQGNSA, per germline. Unmatched junction bases numbered 16, after V lost 5 bases and J lost 5 bases.

The chain joins TRBV6-5 to TRBJ2-1, with D tentatively TRBD2 (6 bases). The CDR3 has 12 residues. Trimming stripped 7 bases from V and 15 bases from J, with 19 bases between. Per germline, CDR1 MNHEY and CDR2 SVGAGI. This CDR3 reads CASITARGRLFF. The CDR3 region has the DNA TGTGCCAGCATCACGGCCCGGGGGAGACTGTTCTTC.

The chain is built from TRBV2 and TRBJ2-3, with 10 bases fitting TRBD1. Germline trimming cut 11 bases from V and 0 bases from J; bases unmatched to any gene: 2. This CDR3 contains 13 residues. Germline V CDR1 and CDR2: SNHLY, FYNNEI. CDR3 nucleotides: TGTGCCGGACAGGGGGAAAGCACAGATACGCAGTATTTT. Translation: CAGQGESTDTQYF.

The chain is built from TRBV11-2 and TRBJ2-4, with 9 positions matching TRBD1. Unmatched junction bases numbered 11, after V lost 3 bases and J lost 8 bases. Germline-derived CDR1 and CDR2 are SGHAT and FQNNGV. The CDR3 totals 16 residues. In DNA, the CDR3 is TGTGCCAGCAGCTTCAGGACAGGGGCGGTTGGGGACATTCAGTACTTC. Translating it yields CASSFRTGAVGDIQYF.